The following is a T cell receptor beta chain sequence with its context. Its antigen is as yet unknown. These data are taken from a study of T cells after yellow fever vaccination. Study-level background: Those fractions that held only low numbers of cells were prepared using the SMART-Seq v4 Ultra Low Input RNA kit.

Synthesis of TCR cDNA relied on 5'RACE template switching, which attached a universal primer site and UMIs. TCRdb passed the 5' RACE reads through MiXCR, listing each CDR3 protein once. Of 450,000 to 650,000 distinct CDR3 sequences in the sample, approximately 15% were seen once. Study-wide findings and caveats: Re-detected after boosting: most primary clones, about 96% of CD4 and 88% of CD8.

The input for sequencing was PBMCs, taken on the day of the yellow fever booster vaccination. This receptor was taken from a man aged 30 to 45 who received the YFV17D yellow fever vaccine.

CDR3 in DNA: TGTGCCAGCATTAGGGGCCCTGGTGATGGCTACACCTTC. This translates into CASIRGPGDGYTF. The chain uses TRBV6-5 and TRBJ1-2; D may be TRBD1 (5 bases). Germline loops: CDR1 MNHEY, CDR2 SVGAGI. This CDR3 is 13 amino acids long. V lost 7 bases and J lost 6, with 15 bases in between.